This entry concerns a single T cell receptor beta chain. A multiplex PCR was run with 60 Vbeta primers and 13 Jbeta primers. Clones were sequenced by immunoSEQ multiplex PCR, and TCRdb holds only the in-frame ones, with some missing. The table shows about 140,000 clones, with more than 75% occurring only once. Germline V gene data show CDR1 as SGDLS and CDR2 as YYNGEE. This CDR3 region has 15 residues. With V trimmed by 0 bases and J by 6 bases, 5 bases remained unmatched. This sample was taken from a study of cytomegalovirus exposure and HLA in healthy donors. The chain has TRBV9 and TRBJ2-7; TRBD2 matches at 11 bases. Sequencing was carried out using PBMCs. The clonotype comes from a young man in good health and CMV-seropositive. The CDR3 reads CASSVGIAGGREQYF. CDR3 coding DNA: TGTGCCAGCAGCGTAGGGATAGCGGGAGGGCGCGAGCAGTACTTC.